Here is one T cell receptor beta chain with its context. These data belong to a study of blood T cell repertoires in COVID-19. Overall study context: The cDNA or gDNA used as material had been derived from T cells, B-cell-depleted T cells, or PBMCs.

In the authors' workflow: The assay estimated nucleated cells by amplifying reference gene primers. Libraries were prepared by immunoSEQ multiplex PCR; TCRdb keeps only in-frame clonotypes and omits some of them. That table supplies the V and J calls and clone size; D and trimming were determined from the DNA. The table shows about 150,000 clones, with about four fifths occurring only once. This sequence originates from a woman older than 75 with acute or convalescent COVID-19. Sequenced material: peripheral blood.

In nucleotides, the CDR3 is TGTGCCAGCAGCTTCGTAGGGGGACGCGAGCAGTACTTC. Its translation: CASSFVGGREQYF. The chain carries TRBV5-6 and TRBJ2-7; possibly TRBD1 for D (6 bases). Between the trimmed V and J ends, which lost 2 bases and 6 bases, there was a span of 12 bases. In germline, CDR1 is SGHDT, CDR2 YYEEEE. CDR3 length: 13 amino acids. Complete variable domain (other parts from reference TRBV5-6 and TRBJ2-7): DAGVTQSPTHLIKTRGQQVTLRCSPKSGHDTVSWYQQALGQGPQFIFQYYEEEERQRGNFPDRFSGHQFPNYSSELNVNALLLGDSALYLCASSFVGGREQYFGPGTRLTVT.